The 32 T cell receptor beta chains reported below all come from one sample, sequenced in a study of T cell repertoires in cytomegalovirus infection. Their antigen targets remain unknown. TCRdb re-called the reads through MiXCR, storing one row per CDR3 protein. The table shows some 500,000 distinct CDR3 sequences, with 40% occurring only once. The sequencing used cultured PBMCs, collected from culture after CMV antigen stimulation. All receptors derive from a human donor in good health (CMV status not recorded). Some clones in this sample may be carry-over from other donors' samples.

The sample holds one count of this clonotype. The CDR3 DNA is TGTGCCAGCAGTCCACGACACGTGCCTACCGGGGAGCTGTTTTTT. It specifies CASSPRHVPTGELFF. The chain combines TRBV5-5 with TRBJ2-2; no clear D gene. V was cut by 5 bases and J by 5 bases, with 16 bases left in between. There are 15 residues in the CDR3. CDR1 is SGHKS, CDR2 YYEKEE, per germline (reference sequence). Based on the CDR3 plus reference TRBV5-5 and TRBJ2-2, the full variable domain is DAGVTQSPTHLIKTRGQQVTLRCSPISGHKSVSWYQQVLGQGPQFIFQYYEKEERGRGNFPDRFSARQFPNYSSELNVNALLLGDSALYLCASSPRHVPTGELFFGEGSRLTVL.

The genes are TRBV6-5 and TRBJ2-3, with 8 bases aligning to TRBD2. The V gene end was trimmed by 2 bases and the J gene end by 5 bases; junction bases not matched to a gene: 9. CDR1 is MNHEY and CDR2 is SVGAGI in the germline V gene. The CDR3 contains 16 residues. This chain's CDR3 is CASSYVGGGPGDTQYF. The DNA of the CDR3 is TGTGCCAGCAGTTACGTCGGCGGGGGGCCGGGAGATACGCAGTATTTT.

This sequence joins TRBV20-1 and TRBJ1-5; D is unclear. Trimming removed 3 bases at V and 2 bases at J, with 11 bases between. CDR3 length: 14 residues. Germline V gene lookup returns CDR1 DFQATT and CDR2 SNEGSKA (reference sequence). DNA for the CDR3: TGCAGTGCTAGCCGAGGGTTTGGCAATCAGCCCCAGCATTTT. Residues: CSASRGFGNQPQHF.

The chain links TRBV6-2 or TRBV6-3 to TRBJ2-3; TRBD2 is a possible D gene (5 bases). Between the trimmed V and J ends, which lost 6 bases and 5 bases, there was a span of 12 bases. The CDR3 contains 13 residues. Germline assignment: CDR1 MNHEY and CDR2 SVGEGT. CDR3 sequence (DNA): TGTGCCAGCAGCACCCGTCGGGGAGATACGCAGTATTTT. Translating gives CASSTRRGDTQYF.

In this sample, this clonotype turned up a few times. This chain links TRBV7-9 with TRBJ1-2; tentative D call: TRBD1 (5 bases). The CDR3 sequence is 14 residues long. The V gene lost 7 bases and the J gene lost 4 bases, with 16 bases spanning the gap. Germline-derived CDR1 and CDR2 are SEHNR and FQNEAQ (reference sequence). The CDR3 loop reads CASKRGETPYGYTF. The CDR3, as DNA: TGTGCCAGCAAGCGGGGGGAAACACCCTATGGCTACACCTTC. Variable domain in full (rest from reference TRBV7-9 and TRBJ1-2): DTGVSQNPRHKITKRGQNVTFRCDPISEHNRLYWYRQTLGQGPEFLTYFQNEAQLEKSRLLSDRFSAERPKGSFSTLEIQRTEQGDSAMYLCASKRGETPYGYTFGSGTRLTVV.

The V gene is TRBV29-1, the J gene TRBJ2-3; no definite D call. The CDR3 is 12 residues long. V was trimmed by 0 bases and J by 1 base, leaving 2 bases between them. Germline assignment: CDR1 SQVTM and CDR2 ANQGSEA. The CDR3 region has the DNA TGCAGCGTTGAAGAGGGCACAGATACGCAGTATTTT. This gives the protein CSVEEGTDTQYF.

The rearrangement links TRBV19 to TRBJ2-7; 10 nucleotides line up with TRBD1. Looked up from germline, CDR1 is LNHDA and CDR2 is SQIVND (reference sequence). Trimming at V came to 5 bases and at J to 2 bases, leaving 6 bases not matched to a gene. This CDR3 region has 15 residues. The CDR3 region has the DNA TGTGCCAGTAGTCAGAGGGACAGGGGACCCTACGAGCAGTACTTC. Amino acids: CASSQRDRGPYEQYF.

This rearrangement joins TRBV7-9 to TRBJ1-4, with a tentative D call TRBD1 (5 bases). V was shortened by 0 bases and J by 7 bases, with 6 bases between the two germline ends. Germline-derived CDR1 and CDR2 are SEHNR and FQNEAQ (reference sequence). The CDR3 sequence is 13 residues long. The CDR3 region is CASSLADTEKLFF. CDR3 bases: TGTGCCAGCAGCTTAGCGGACACTGAAAAACTGTTTTTT.

The rearrangement uses TRBV7-9 and TRBJ1-5, with a possible D match to TRBD1 (5 bases). The CDR3 is made up of 15 amino acids. The germline V and J ends were trimmed by 5 bases and 4 bases, with 15 bases remaining between them. Germline CDR1 is SEHNR and CDR2 is FQNEAQ (reference sequence). The CDR3 is CASSPSGALNQPQHF. In DNA, the CDR3 is TGTGCCAGCAGCCCGTCCGGGGCCCTGAATCAGCCCCAGCATTTT.

The rearrangement joins TRBV4-3 to TRBJ1-6; D is ambiguous. V lost 2 bases and J 0 bases, leaving 14 bases between the germline ends. CDR1 is LGHNA and CDR2 is YSLEER in the germline V gene. The CDR3 contains 18 residues. This CDR3 reads CASSQRLQTSSYNSPLHF. The DNA for the CDR3 is TGCGCCAGCAGCCAACGGTTACAGACAAGCTCCTATAATTCACCCCTCCACTTT.

This clonotype has only a few counts. This chain connects TRBV7-9 to TRBJ1-2; D is perhaps TRBD1 (5 bases). V lost 1 base, J lost 6 bases, and 9 bases lay in between. The germline V gene encodes CDR1 SEHNR and CDR2 FQNEAQ (reference sequence). This CDR3 has 13 residues. The DNA of the CDR3 is TGTGCCAGCAGCTTAGTGAGGGGCCATGGCTACACCTTC. Amino acids: CASSLVRGHGYTF.

The chain couples TRBV6-1 to TRBJ1-5; D uncertain. The V gene's germline CDR1 is MNHNS and CDR2 SASEGT. The CDR3 runs to 15 residues. Trimming took off 1 base at V and 2 bases at J, with 9 bases between the two ends. The CDR3 nucleotides are TGTGCCAGCAGTGAAGGAGGGCTTGGCAATCAGCCCCAGCATTTT. It yields the protein CASSEGGLGNQPQHF.

This chain uses TRBV10-3 with TRBJ1-1; TRBD1 matches 10 bases. CDR1 ENHRY and CDR2 SYGVKD come from the germline V gene. V lost 8 bases, J lost 0 bases, and 6 bases stayed unmatched. This CDR3 contains 15 residues. In DNA, the CDR3 is TGTGCCATCGGCCGGACAGGGGGAATGAACACTGAAGCTTTCTTT. Residues: CAIGRTGGMNTEAFF.

This sequence joins TRBV6-5 and TRBJ2-5; D ambiguous. The germline V gene encodes CDR1 MNHEY and CDR2 SVGAGI. The CDR3 is 15 amino acids. V was cut by 0 bases and J by 5 bases, with 13 bases left in between. CDR3 sequence: CASSYSGQRGETQYF. CDR3 in DNA: TGTGCCAGCAGTTACTCCGGCCAGCGCGGTGAGACCCAGTACTTC.

This clonotype appeared a few times. The rearrangement links TRBV2 to TRBJ2-1, with D possibly being TRBD1 or TRBD2 (5 bases each). CDR1 and CDR2 from the germline V gene are SNHLY and FYNNEI. The CDR3 loop spans 12 amino acids. V gave up 10 bases and J gave up 3 bases, with 10 bases separating them. CDR3 bases: TGTGCCATCGGGACGGACTACAATGAGCAGTTCTTC. Encoded protein: CAIGTDYNEQFF.

V usage is TRBV7-6 and J usage is TRBJ2-1; the match to TRBD2 covers 11 bases. Germline-derived CDR1 and CDR2 are SGHVS and FNYEAQ. V lost 6 bases, J lost 8 bases, and 12 bases stayed unmatched. The CDR3 is made up of 16 amino acids. CDR3 in DNA: TGTGCCAGCAGAGATAGCGGGAGGGCGGGGAACTATGAGCAGTTCTTC. This gives the protein CASRDSGRAGNYEQFF.

The V call is TRBV18, the J call TRBJ2-1; 9 bases agree with TRBD1. This CDR3 is 12 amino acids long. V trimming: 3 bases; J trimming: 14 bases; junction bases outside the gene matches: 5. Per the germline V gene, CDR1 is KGHSH and CDR2 is LQKENI. The DNA for the CDR3 is TGTGCCAGCTCACCTGCCGGGACAGGGAAGTTCTTC. Translating gives CASSPAGTGKFF.

The sample holds a few counts of this clonotype. The chain couples TRBV12-3 or TRBV12-4 to TRBJ2-7; tentative D call: TRBD2 (6 bases). The ends were cut back, 6 bases at V and 3 bases at J, with 24 bases in the middle. This CDR3 spans 17 amino acids. CDR3 DNA: TGTGCCAGCAGCCCCAGGGCTCAGGGTCCAGCGGGCTACGAGCAGTACTTC. Translation gives CASSPRAQGPAGYEQYF.

This clonotype was recorded at least ten times. The rearrangement joins TRBV7-2 to TRBJ1-5; no reliable D call. This CDR3 region has 13 residues. The germline gives CDR1 SGHTA, CDR2 FQGNSA. Trimming pared 0 bases from V and 6 bases from J, leaving 6 bases between. CDR3 nucleotide sequence: TGTGCCAGCAGCTTAGCCGTCTTTCAGCCCCAGCATTTT. As protein: CASSLAVFQPQHF.

The CDR3 DNA sequence: TGTGCCAGCTCATATCCCGGGGCCTACGAGCAGTACTTC. It specifies CASSYPGAYEQYF. The V and J genes are TRBV18 and TRBJ2-7; D possibly corresponds to TRBD2 (5 bases). This CDR3 comprises 13 residues. Germline V gene lookup returns CDR1 KGHSH and CDR2 LQKENI. With 5 bases removed from V and 2 bases from J, the gap between germline ends came to 10 bases.

In its sample, this clonotype was seen a few times. This sequence joins TRBV7-2 and TRBJ2-7; 8 bases fit TRBD2. Trimming removed 2 bases from V and 0 bases from J; junction bases left unmatched: 3. There are 15 residues in the CDR3. The germline gives CDR1 SGHTA, CDR2 FQGNSA. CDR3 nucleotide sequence: TGTGCCAGCAGCTTAAGGCGGGGGGCCTCCTACGAGCAGTACTTC. The encoded protein is CASSLRRGASYEQYF.

This clonotype has at least ten counts. The DNA of the CDR3 is TGTGCCAGCAGTTTGGGGGACAGGGTACACTATGGCTACACCTTC. Protein product: CASSLGDRVHYGYTF. This chain links TRBV12-3 or TRBV12-4 with TRBJ1-2; 9 bases line up with TRBD1. The V gene end was trimmed by 3 bases and the J gene end by 3 bases; junction bases not matched to a gene: 5. The CDR3 has 15 residues.

This rearrangement joins TRBV7-8 to TRBJ2-3; D remains unclear. The CDR3 is 11 amino acids. Per germline, CDR1 SGHVS and CDR2 FQNEAQ. V lost 6 bases to trimming and J lost 2 bases, with 3 bases between them. The CDR3 reads CASRITDTQYF. The CDR3 nucleotides are TGTGCCAGCAGAATCACAGATACGCAGTATTTT.

This sequence joins TRBV29-1 and TRBJ2-1, with 7 bases that match TRBD1. After removal of 7 bases from V and 1 base from J, the junction contained 7 bases not matched to a gene. The CDR3 sequence is 14 residues long. Looked up from germline, CDR1 is SQVTM and CDR2 is ANQGSEA. In DNA, the CDR3 is TGCAGCGGACAGGGCCGAGCTTCCTACAATGAGCAGTTCTTC. Protein product: CSGQGRASYNEQFF.

The chain is built from TRBV12-3 or TRBV12-4 and TRBJ2-2; D is tentatively TRBD1 or TRBD2 (5 bases each). Trimming shortened V by 3 bases and J by 6 bases, and 14 bases separated the two germline ends. The CDR3 is 15 residues long. The CDR3 region is CASSLRAGMAGELFF. CDR3 DNA: TGTGCCAGCAGTTTGAGGGCAGGGATGGCCGGGGAGCTGTTTTTT.

This clonotype was counted only a few times. The V call is TRBV28, the J call TRBJ2-1, with 11 bases fitting TRBD2. The ends lost 4 bases at V and 4 bases at J; junction bases unmatched: 6. CDR1 is MDHEN and CDR2 is SYDVKM in the germline V gene. CDR3 length: 16 residues. In DNA, the CDR3 is TGTGCCAGCAGTTCCCCTAGCGGGGGGAAATACAATGAGCAGTTCTTC. This encodes CASSSPSGGKYNEQFF.

The rearrangement uses TRBV12-3 or TRBV12-4 and TRBJ2-3; 9 bases agree with TRBD2. Trimming cost V 0 bases and J 6 bases; bases outside gene matches: 7. The CDR3 consists of 16 residues. CDR3 loop: CASSLALAGPPDTQYF. The DNA for the CDR3 is TGTGCCAGCAGTTTAGCCCTAGCGGGGCCCCCGGATACGCAGTATTTT.

This chain uses TRBV5-1 with TRBJ2-5; TRBD2 might be the D (5 bases). This CDR3 is built from 14 residues. V was pared by 6 bases and J by 3 bases, with 15 bases between. Germline CDR1 reads SGHRS; CDR2 reads YFSETQ. The CDR3 region has the DNA TGCGCCAGCACATCAGGAGGCACGGAAGAGACCCAGTACTTC. Translation gives CASTSGGTEETQYF. The full variable domain, completed using reference TRBV5-1 and TRBJ2-5, is KAGVTQTPRYLIKTRGQQVTLSCSPISGHRSVSWYQQTPGQGLQFLFEYFSETQRNKGNFPGRFSGRQFSNSRSEMNVSTLELGDSALYLCASTSGGTEETQYFGPGTRLLVL.

The gene calls are TRBV7-9 and TRBJ2-7; 10 bases are a match to TRBD1. The CDR3 consists of 15 residues. V lost 2 bases to trimming and J lost 6 bases; unmatched junction nucleotides: 7. Germline V gene data show CDR1 as SEHNR and CDR2 as FQNEAQ (reference sequence). The DNA for the CDR3 is TGTGCCAGCAGCTTATCGGGACAGGGGCCTCCCGAGCAGTACTTC. Translating gives CASSLSGQGPPEQYF. The whole variable domain, remainder taken from reference TRBV7-9 and TRBJ2-7, is DTGVSQNPRHKITKRGQNVTFRCDPISEHNRLYWYRQTLGQGPEFLTYFQNEAQLEKSRLLSDRFSAERPKGSFSTLEIQRTEQGDSAMYLCASSLSGQGPPEQYFGPGTRLTVT.

This clonotype was seen only a few times. The chain is built from TRBV7-6 and TRBJ1-3; the D is unclear. Per the germline V gene, CDR1 is SGHVS and CDR2 is FNYEAQ. The CDR3 length is 13 residues. Trimming cost V 7 bases and J 1 base, with 8 bases left between them. CDR3 amino acids: CASTPGSGNTIYF. CDR3 DNA sequence: TGTGCCAGCACTCCGGGATCTGGAAACACCATATATTTT. Together with reference TRBV7-6 and TRBJ1-3, the CDR3 gives the full variable domain: GAGVSQSPRYKVTKRGQDVALRCDPISGHVSLYWYRQALGQGPEFLTYFNYEAQQDKSGLPNDRFSAERPEGSISTLTIQRTEQRDSAMYRCASTPGSGNTIYFGEGSWLTVV.

In this sample, this clonotype turned up a few times. The chain links TRBV28 to TRBJ2-3; D remains unclear. Looked up from germline, CDR1 is MDHEN and CDR2 is SYDVKM. Trimming took off 3 bases at V and 9 bases at J, with 16 bases between the two ends. The CDR3 has 14 amino acids. This CDR3 reads CASSLIPRAGTQYF. The CDR3 coding sequence is TGTGCCAGCAGTTTGATCCCTCGAGCAGGAACGCAGTATTTT.

The rearrangement uses TRBV14 and TRBJ1-6; the D is unclear. With 1 base removed from V and 10 bases from J, the gap between germline ends came to 32 bases. The CDR3 sequence is 21 residues long. Germline CDR1 SGHDN, CDR2 FVKESK. CDR3 sequence (DNA): TGTGCCAGCAGCCAAGTCTCACCGAGGCAGCACTCTAATACGGATGAATCACCCCTCCACTTT. Its translation is CASSQVSPRQHSNTDESPLHF.